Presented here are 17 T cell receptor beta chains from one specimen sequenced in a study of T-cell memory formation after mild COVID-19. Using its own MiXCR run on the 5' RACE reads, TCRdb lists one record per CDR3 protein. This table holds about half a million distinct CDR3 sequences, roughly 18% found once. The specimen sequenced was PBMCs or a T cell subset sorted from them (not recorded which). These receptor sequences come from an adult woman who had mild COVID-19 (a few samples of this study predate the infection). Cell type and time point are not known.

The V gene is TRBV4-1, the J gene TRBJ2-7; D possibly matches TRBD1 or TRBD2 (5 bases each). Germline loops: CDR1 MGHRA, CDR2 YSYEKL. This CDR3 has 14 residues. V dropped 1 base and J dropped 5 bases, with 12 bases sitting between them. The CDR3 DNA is TGCGCCAGCAGCCAAGTGGTTCGGGGCCACGAGCAGTACTTC. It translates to CASSQVVRGHEQYF.

The CDR3 protein is CASSQIQLRRPGKRYEQYF. In DNA, the CDR3 is TGCGCCAGCAGCCAGATCCAACTTCGCCGTCCCGGGAAACGGTACGAGCAGTACTTC. The gene calls are TRBV4-1 and TRBJ2-7; the D gene is possibly TRBD2 (5 bases). V was pared by 3 bases and J by 4 bases, with 28 bases between. Germline-derived CDR1 and CDR2 are MGHRA and YSYEKL. The CDR3 has 19 amino acids.

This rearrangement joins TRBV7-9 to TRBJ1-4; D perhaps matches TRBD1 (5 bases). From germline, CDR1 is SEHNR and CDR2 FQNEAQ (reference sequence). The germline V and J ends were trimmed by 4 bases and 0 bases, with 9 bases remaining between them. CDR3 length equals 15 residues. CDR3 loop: CASSSLTATNEKLFF. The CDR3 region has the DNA TGTGCCAGCAGCTCCCTGACAGCAACTAATGAAAAACTGTTTTTT. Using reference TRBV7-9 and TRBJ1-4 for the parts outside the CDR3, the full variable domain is DTGVSQNPRHKITKRGQNVTFRCDPISEHNRLYWYRQTLGQGPEFLTYFQNEAQLEKSRLLSDRFSAERPKGSFSTLEIQRTEQGDSAMYLCASSSLTATNEKLFFGSGTQLSVL.

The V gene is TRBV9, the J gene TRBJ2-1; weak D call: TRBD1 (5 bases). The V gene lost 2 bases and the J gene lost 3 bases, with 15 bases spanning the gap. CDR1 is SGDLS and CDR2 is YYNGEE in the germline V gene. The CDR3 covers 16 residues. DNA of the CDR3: TGTGCCAGCAGCGTCGGGTTTCAGGGTCACTACAATGAGCAGTTCTTC. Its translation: CASSVGFQGHYNEQFF. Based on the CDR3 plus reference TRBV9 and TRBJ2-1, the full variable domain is DSGVTQTPKHLITATGQRVTLRCSPRSGDLSVYWYQQSLDQGLQFLIQYYNGEERAKGNILERFSAQQFPDLHSELNLSSLELGDSALYFCASSVGFQGHYNEQFFGPGTRLTVL.

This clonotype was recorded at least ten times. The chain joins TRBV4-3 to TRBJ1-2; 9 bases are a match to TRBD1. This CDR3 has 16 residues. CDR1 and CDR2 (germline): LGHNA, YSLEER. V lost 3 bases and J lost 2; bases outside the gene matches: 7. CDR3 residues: CASSQAGTGYNYGYTF. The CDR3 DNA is TGCGCCAGCAGCCAGGCCGGGACAGGGTACAACTATGGCTACACCTTC.

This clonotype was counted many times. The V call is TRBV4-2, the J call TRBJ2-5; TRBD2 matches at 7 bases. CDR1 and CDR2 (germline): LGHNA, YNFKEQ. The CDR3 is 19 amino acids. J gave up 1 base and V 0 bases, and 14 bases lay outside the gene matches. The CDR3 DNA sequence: TGTGCCAGCAGCCAAGATACCCGGGGACTGGCGGGAGTCCAAGAGACCCAGTACTTC. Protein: CASSQDTRGLAGVQETQYF.

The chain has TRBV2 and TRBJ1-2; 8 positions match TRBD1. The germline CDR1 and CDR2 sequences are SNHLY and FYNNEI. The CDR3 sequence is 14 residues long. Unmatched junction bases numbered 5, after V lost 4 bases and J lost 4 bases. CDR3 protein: CASSGQGASYGYTF. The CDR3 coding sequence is TGTGCCAGCAGTGGGCAGGGGGCCAGCTATGGCTACACCTTC.

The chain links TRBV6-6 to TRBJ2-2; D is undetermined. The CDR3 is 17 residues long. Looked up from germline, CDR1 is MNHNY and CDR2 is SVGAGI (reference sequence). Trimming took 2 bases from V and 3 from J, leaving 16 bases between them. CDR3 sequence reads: CASSYTSLDRHTGELFF. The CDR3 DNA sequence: TGTGCCAGCAGTTACACATCTCTAGACCGACACACCGGGGAGCTGTTTTTT.

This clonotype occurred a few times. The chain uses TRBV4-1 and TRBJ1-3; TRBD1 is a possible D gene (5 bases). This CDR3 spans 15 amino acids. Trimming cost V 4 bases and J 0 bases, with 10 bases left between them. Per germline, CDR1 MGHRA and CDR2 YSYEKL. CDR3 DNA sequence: TGCGCCAGCAGCCGAGACAGCGACTCTGGAAACACCATATATTTT. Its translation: CASSRDSDSGNTIYF.

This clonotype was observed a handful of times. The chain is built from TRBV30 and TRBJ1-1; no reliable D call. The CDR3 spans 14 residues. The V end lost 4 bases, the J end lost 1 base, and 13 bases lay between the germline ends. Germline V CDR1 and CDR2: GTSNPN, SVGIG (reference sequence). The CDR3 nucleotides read TGTGCCTGGAAACCTCCGCTAAGGAACACTGAAGCTTTCTTT. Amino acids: CAWKPPLRNTEAFF.

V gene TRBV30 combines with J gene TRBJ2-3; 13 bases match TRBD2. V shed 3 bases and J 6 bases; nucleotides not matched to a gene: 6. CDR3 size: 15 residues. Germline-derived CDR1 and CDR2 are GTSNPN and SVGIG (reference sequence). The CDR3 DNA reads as TGTGCCTGGAGCCGGACTAGCGGGAGTATTGATACGCAGTATTTT. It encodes CAWSRTSGSIDTQYF.

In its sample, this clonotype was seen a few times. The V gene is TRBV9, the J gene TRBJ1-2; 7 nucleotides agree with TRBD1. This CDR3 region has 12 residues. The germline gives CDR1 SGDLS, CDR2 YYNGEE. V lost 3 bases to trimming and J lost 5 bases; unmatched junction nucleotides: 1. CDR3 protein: CASSGTGYGYTF. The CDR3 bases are TGTGCCAGCAGCGGGACAGGTTATGGCTACACCTTC.

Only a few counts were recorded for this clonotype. The CDR3 nucleotides read TGTGCCAGCAGCTTAGACCCCACAGGGGGCCATCAGCCCCAGCATTTT. This gives the protein CASSLDPTGGHQPQHF. The chain carries TRBV7-9 and TRBJ1-5, with TRBD1 matching over 9 bases. Germline lookup yields CDR1 SEHNR and CDR2 FQNEAQ (reference sequence). This CDR3 has 16 residues. V was clipped by 1 base and J by 5 bases; unmatched bases: 6.

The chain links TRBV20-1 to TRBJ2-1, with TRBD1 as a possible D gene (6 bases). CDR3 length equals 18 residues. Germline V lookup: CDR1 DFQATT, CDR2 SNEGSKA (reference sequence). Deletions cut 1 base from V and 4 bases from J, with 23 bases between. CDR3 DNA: TGCAGTGCTAGAGTGATGGTGGGTCGGACAGCGAGATACAATGAGCAGTTCTTC. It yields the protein CSARVMVGRTARYNEQFF.

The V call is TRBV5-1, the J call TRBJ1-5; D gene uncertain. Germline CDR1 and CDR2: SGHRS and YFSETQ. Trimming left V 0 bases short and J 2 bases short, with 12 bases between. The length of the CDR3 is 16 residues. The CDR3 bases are TGCGCCAGCAGCTTGGGTTGGACCGAGGGCAATCAGCCCCAGCATTTT. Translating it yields CASSLGWTEGNQPQHF.

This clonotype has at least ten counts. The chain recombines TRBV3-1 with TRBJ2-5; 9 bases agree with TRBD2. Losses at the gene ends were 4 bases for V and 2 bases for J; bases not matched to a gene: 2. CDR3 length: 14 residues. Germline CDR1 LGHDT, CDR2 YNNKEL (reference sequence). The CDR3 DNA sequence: TGTGCCAGCAGCCGAGGACTAGCGCAAGAGACCCAGTACTTC. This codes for CASSRGLAQETQYF.

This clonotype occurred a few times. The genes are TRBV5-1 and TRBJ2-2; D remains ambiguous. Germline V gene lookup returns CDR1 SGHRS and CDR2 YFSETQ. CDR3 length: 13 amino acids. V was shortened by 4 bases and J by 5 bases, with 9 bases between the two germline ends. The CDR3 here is CASSLPLTGELFF. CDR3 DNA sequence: TGCGCCAGCAGCCTACCCCTTACCGGGGAGCTGTTTTTT.